The entry that follows covers one T cell receptor (beta chain) sequence. The sample comes from a study of cytomegalovirus exposure and HLA in healthy donors. The CDR3 loop spans 15 amino acids. Germline assignment: CDR1 SGHAT and CDR2 FQNNGV. V was clipped by 1 base and J by 8 bases; unmatched bases: 9. The PCR used 60 Vbeta and 13 Jbeta primers. Sequencing was performed with immunoSEQ multiplex PCR; in TCRdb, only in-frame clones are kept and a portion is missing. The table has 120,000 or so clones, around 75% seen once. This TCR was sampled from a woman aged 45-60 years in good health and CMV-seronegative. The sample was PBMCs. V and J are TRBV11-2 and TRBJ2-7, with 9 nucleotides matching TRBD1. CDR3 loop: CASSLGGTGIKKQYF. CDR3 nucleotide sequence: TGTGCCAGCAGCTTAGGTGGGACAGGGATTAAGAAGCAGTACTTC.